A selection of T cell receptor beta chains follows, all from one sample in a study of blood T cell repertoires in COVID-19. Profiled with immunoSEQ multiplex PCR; TCRdb holds only in-frame clones, not every one. The table records some 380,000 clones, about 89% of them present only once. Source material: PBMCs or T cells enriched from blood (not recorded which). These receptor sequences come from a man younger than 40 who had recovered from COVID-19. Each CDR3 is given with its conserved first and last residue. A D gene is named only where the DNA matches it firmly. Only some rows state a clone size, as once, few, many or a class for expanded clones.

V	size	length	J	D	CDR3	DNA
TRBV30	.	15	TRBJ1-3	.	CAWSEKLKSINTIYF	TGTGCCTGGAGTGAGAAACTAAAGAGTATAAACACCATATATTTT
TRBV5-4	.	16	TRBJ2-5	.	CASSLAAGSLQETQYF	TGTGCCAGCAGCTTGGCGGCAGGATCTCTACAAGAGACCCAGTACTTC
TRBV2	.	16	TRBJ2-2	TRBD2	CASIRLAGGPAGELFF	TGTGCCAGCATACGACTAGCGGGGGGGCCAGCCGGGGAGCTGTTTTTT
TRBV7-9	.	14	TRBJ1-4	.	CASSLTTANEKLFF	TGTGCCAGCAGCTTAACTACGGCTAATGAAAAACTGTTTTTT
TRBV7-8	.	13	TRBJ2-7	.	CASSFRGGYEQYF	TGTGCCAGCAGCTTTAGGGGTGGCTACGAGCAGTACTTC
TRBV14	once	16	TRBJ1-2	TRBD1	CASSQHPWTGRDGYTF	TGTGCCAGCAGCCAACACCCCTGGACAGGGCGGGATGGCTACACCTTC
TRBV5-1	.	15	TRBJ2-5	TRBD2	CASSSRTSGGETQYF	TGCGCCAGCAGCTCTCGGACTAGCGGGGGGGAGACCCAGTACTTC
TRBV19	.	12	TRBJ1-6	.	CASRGDNSPLHF	TGTGCCAGTAGAGGGGATAATTCACCCCTCCACTTT
TRBV11-2	.	14	TRBJ2-5	TRBD2	CASGERGSWETQYF	TGTGCCAGCGGGGAGCGGGGGAGTTGGGAGACCCAGTACTTC
TRBV7-8	.	12	TRBJ2-1	TRBD1	CASSLDRGQALF	TGTGCCAGCAGCCTTGACAGGGGCCAGGCCCTCTTC
TRBV7-9	.	15	TRBJ1-1	.	CASSLGRGTDTEAFF	TGTGCCAGCAGCCTCGGGAGGGGAACCGACACTGAAGCTTTCTTT
TRBV5-1	.	16	TRBJ1-3	TRBD1	CASSFTGTASGNTIYF	TGCGCCAGCAGCTTCACCGGGACAGCCTCTGGAAACACCATATATTTT